This T cell receptor beta chain came from a study of OX40 agonist ivuxolimab in advanced cancers. Background on the study: Past anti-PD-1, anti-PD-L1 or anti-CTLA-4 therapy was accepted, and around 40% had received some. General study results and limits: CD4+ and CD8+ blood T cells expanded clonally by week 6 at 0.1 to 3.0 mg/kg.

This clone was observed a single time. What it binds is unknown. CDR3 length equals 14 residues. V gave up 1 base and J gave up 6 bases; unmatched junction bases: 6. Germline assignment: CDR1 SNHLY and CDR2 FYNNEI. TCRdb keeps only in-frame clones here, not all; method: immunoSEQ multiplex PCR. Of about 45,000 clones in the sample, just under 95% were seen once. The chain joins TRBV2 to TRBJ2-7, with 7 bases that match TRBD1. This receptor was identified in an adult with an advanced solid tumor such as melanoma, head and neck, liver or kidney cancer. The sequencing used CD4+ or CD8+ T cells sorted from blood, collected in a trial of the OX40 agonist ivuxolimab. The CDR3: CASSEGQGDTEQYF. DNA of the CDR3: TGTGCCAGCAGTGAAGGACAGGGAGATACCGAGCAGTACTTC.